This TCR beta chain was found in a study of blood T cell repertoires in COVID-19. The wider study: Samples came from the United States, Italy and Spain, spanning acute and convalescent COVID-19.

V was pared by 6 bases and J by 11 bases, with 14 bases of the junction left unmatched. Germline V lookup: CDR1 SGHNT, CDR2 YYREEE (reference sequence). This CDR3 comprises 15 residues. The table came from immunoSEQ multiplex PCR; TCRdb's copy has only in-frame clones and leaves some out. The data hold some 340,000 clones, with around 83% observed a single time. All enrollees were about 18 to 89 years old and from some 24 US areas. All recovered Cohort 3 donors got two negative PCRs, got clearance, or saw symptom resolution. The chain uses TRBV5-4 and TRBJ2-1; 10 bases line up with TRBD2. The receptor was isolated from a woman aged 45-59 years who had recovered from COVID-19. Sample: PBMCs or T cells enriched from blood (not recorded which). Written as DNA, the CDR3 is TGTGCCAGCACCCGGATAGGGCTAGCGGGAGATAAGCAGTTCTTC. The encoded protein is CASTRIGLAGDKQFF.